The rows below give T cell receptor beta chains drawn from one sample of a study of a mutant IDH1 vaccine in newly diagnosed glioma. The antigens for these receptors are not known. Sequencing used immunoSEQ multiplex PCR; TCRdb keeps in-frame clones, though not all of them. The repertoire holds 30,000 to 40,000 clones, more than 80% seen once, with over 4.5% in the top ten. Specimen: PBMCs, collected from a glioma patient whose treatment included an IDH1 peptide vaccine. These receptors were obtained from a man aged 35 to 55 with glioma. The CDR3 runs from the conserved cysteine through the conserved F or W. Each record gives: V gene, clone size, D gene, J gene, CDR3 DNA, CDR3 protein. A D gene is named only where the DNA matches it firmly. Size values are once, few and many counts, or a class for expanded clones, and some rows have none.

TRBV27	NA	NA	TRBJ2-7	TGTGCCAGCAGTTTATCACCGGGACTCGAATACGAGCAGTACTTC	CASSLSPGLEYEQYF
TRBV30	NA	TRBD1	TRBJ1-6	TGTGCCTGGACCCAGGACAGGGGGAACAATTCACCCCTCCACTTT	CAWTQDRGNNSPLHF
TRBV4-3	NA	NA	TRBJ1-2	TGCGCCAGCAGCCAAGACCCCATCCCCTATGGCTACACCTTC	CASSQDPIPYGYTF
TRBV2	NA	TRBD2	TRBJ2-2	TGTGCCAGCAGTTTAACCGGGACTAGCGTCGCGAACACCGGGGAGCTGTTTTTT	CASSLTGTSVANTGELFF
TRBV5-3	NA	TRBD1	TRBJ1-2	TGTGCCAGAAGCCGACGACAGGGCGTGGCGGCTAACTATGGCTACACCTTC	CARSRRQGVAANYGYTF
TRBV12-5	few	TRBD1	TRBJ1-4	TGTGCTAGTGGCCTGAGCCGGGACAGGGGTGCAACTAATGAAAAACTGTTTTTT	CASGLSRDRGATNEKLFF
TRBV10-3	NA	NA	TRBJ1-2	TGTGCCATCAGTGAAGGTTGGTATGGCTACACCTTC	CAISEGWYGYTF
TRBV19	few	NA	TRBJ2-2	TGTGCCAGTAGTATACAGGCACCGGGAACCGGGGAGCTGTTTTTT	CASSIQAPGTGELFF
TRBV25-1	NA	NA	TRBJ1-2	TGTGCCAGCAGTGAAGCGTTCGGAAGCTACACCTTC	CASSEAFGSYTF
TRBV6-5	NA	NA	TRBJ1-4	TGTGCCAGCAGAAAGACCGCAGGGGAAAAACTGTTTTTT	CASRKTAGEKLFF
TRBV7-2	NA	NA	TRBJ2-7	TGTGCCAGCAGCTTAGGGCAGTCTCGGGTCTACGAGCAGTACTTC	CASSLGQSRVYEQYF
TRBV15	NA	NA	TRBJ2-3	TGTGCCACCAGCAGATCCCGTTTCACAGATACGCAGTATTTT	CATSRSRFTDTQYF
TRBV6-6	NA	NA	TRBJ2-1	TGTGCCAGCAGTTACTCTATAGCGGTGTCCTACAATGAGCAGTTCTTC	CASSYSIAVSYNEQFF
TRBV6-4	NA	NA	TRBJ1-6	TGTGCCAGCAGTGAAAGGCAGGGAAATTCACCCCTCCACTTT	CASSERQGNSPLHF
TRBV5-4	NA	NA	TRBJ2-7	TGTGCCAGCAGCACCAAGGACGCCTACGAGCAGTACTTC	CASSTKDAYEQYF
TRBV5-4	NA	TRBD2	TRBJ2-3	TGTGCCAGCAGCTTGAGGCTAGCGGGAGATACGCAGTATTTT	CASSLRLAGDTQYF
TRBV29-1	NA	NA	TRBJ1-2	TGCAGCGTTCACCCCGAGGGCTACACCTTC	CSVHPEGYTF
TRBV19	NA	NA	TRBJ2-7	TGTGCCAGTAGTATAGTTGGCGGTAGCACCGAGCAGTACTTC	CASSIVGGSTEQYF
TRBV19	NA	TRBD2	TRBJ2-7	TGTGCCAGTAGTAGCCTAGCGGGAGTCTCGTACGAGCAGTACTTC	CASSSLAGVSYEQYF
TRBV7-2	NA	TRBD2	TRBJ2-7	TGTGCCAGCAGCAACTCCGCGACTAGCGTATCCTACGAGCAGTACTTC	CASSNSATSVSYEQYF
TRBV9	NA	TRBD1	TRBJ1-4	TGTGCCAGCAGCACCGGGACAGGGCACGAAAAACTGTTTTTT	CASSTGTGHEKLFF
TRBV9	NA	NA	TRBJ2-2	TGTGCCAGCAGCGTAGAAACGGTCCTCACCGGGGAGCTGTTTTTT	CASSVETVLTGELFF
TRBV11-2	few	NA	TRBJ1-5	TGTGCCAGCAGCTCCCAGGACACCCAGCCCCAGCATTTT	CASSSQDTQPQHF
TRBV7-3	NA	TRBD2	TRBJ2-1	TGTGCCAGCAGCGCCCCTAGCGGTCGCGAGCAGTTCTTC	CASSAPSGREQFF
TRBV10-3	NA	TRBD1	TRBJ2-2	TGTGCCGTCGCCCGCAGGGGGCCGAACACCGGGGAGCTGTTTTTT	CAVARRGPNTGELFF
TRBV7-2	NA	TRBD2	TRBJ2-7	TGTGCCAGCAGCTCTACCGGGACTACTTACTACGAGCAGTACTTC	CASSSTGTTYYEQYF
TRBV19	NA	TRBD1	TRBJ2-7	TGTGCCAGTCTGGGACAGGGGGCAAGCGAGCAGTACTTC	CASLGQGASEQYF
TRBV30	NA	NA	TRBJ2-7	TGTGCCTGGAGTCTCGTTGGCGACGAGCAGTACTTC	CAWSLVGDEQYF
TRBV11-3	few	NA	TRBJ2-1	TGTGCCAGCAGCCCTCAACGTGGGTACAATGAGCAGTTCTTC	CASSPQRGYNEQFF
TRBV2	NA	NA	TRBJ2-7	TGTGCCAGCAGATGGGGAGTGCCCTACGAGCAGTACTTC	CASRWGVPYEQYF
TRBV28	NA	NA	TRBJ1-2	TGTGCCAGCAGTCTCCCGAGGAGGATTAACTATGGCTACACCTTC	CASSLPRRINYGYTF
TRBV10-3	few	TRBD1	TRBJ1-5	TGTGCCATCAGTGAGGGACAGGGCTATCAGCCCCAGCATTTT	CAISEGQGYQPQHF
TRBV15	NA	NA	TRBJ1-4	TGTGCCACCAGCCTAGGCTCCAGGGCGTTTGATGAAAAACTGTTTTTT	CATSLGSRAFDEKLFF
TRBV6-1	NA	TRBD2	TRBJ2-7	TGTGCCAGCAGGGAGATGGGGACTATCTCCTACGAGCAGTACTTC	CASREMGTISYEQYF
TRBV2	few	NA	TRBJ2-2	TGTGCCAGCAGTGAATACCCTACAGGCGGGGAGCTGTTTTTT	CASSEYPTGGELFF
TRBV11-2	NA	NA	TRBJ1-2	TGTGCCAGCAGCTTTAGACCCGTCCTCTATGGCTACACCTTC	CASSFRPVLYGYTF
TRBV28	NA	NA	TRBJ1-1	TGTGCCAGCAGTCCCCAGGGGAGGAACACTGAAGCTTTCTTT	CASSPQGRNTEAFF
TRBV5-4	NA	NA	TRBJ2-2	TGTGCCAGCAGAGGGTCCACCGGGGAGCTGTTTTTT	CASRGSTGELFF
TRBV27	NA	NA	TRBJ2-5	TGTGCCACCCCCATAAGACCGGGGCCAGAGACCCAGTACTTC	CATPIRPGPETQYF
TRBV5-1	NA	NA	TRBJ1-1	TGCGCCAGCAGCTTGACAGGGTGGAACACTGAAGCTTTCTTT	CASSLTGWNTEAFF
TRBV4-3	NA	NA	TRBJ2-7	TGCGCCAGCAGCCAAGATACGGCCAGCACGTCCTACGAGCAGTACTTC	CASSQDTASTSYEQYF
TRBV2	NA	TRBD1	TRBJ1-3	TGTGCCAGCAGCGCCGGGACAGGGAGCTCTGGAAACACCATATATTTT	CASSAGTGSSGNTIYF
TRBV4-2	NA	TRBD1	TRBJ2-3	TGTGCCAGCAGCCAAGAGCCAGGAGGACAGGGGGATACGCAGTATTTT	CASSQEPGGQGDTQYF
TRBV2	NA	NA	TRBJ1-2	TGTGCCAGCAGTGGTGGGACCTTGGGCTACACCTTC	CASSGGTLGYTF
TRBV30	NA	TRBD2	TRBJ2-3	TGTGCCTGGAGTCCCCTGGGCAGCGGGGAAAGCACAGATACGCAGTATTTT	CAWSPLGSGESTDTQYF
TRBV15	NA	NA	TRBJ2-1	TGTGCCACCAGCAGAACGACAGGTTACAATGAGCAGTTCTTC	CATSRTTGYNEQFF
TRBV7-9	once	NA	TRBJ2-7	TGTGCCAGCAGCTTAACTGGTCTCGACGGTCCCTCCTACGAGCAGTACTTC	CASSLTGLDGPSYEQYF
TRBV14	NA	NA	TRBJ2-1	TGTGCCAGCAGCCAAGTGTACGGGGCTGGTGAGCAGTTCTTC	CASSQVYGAGEQFF
TRBV19	NA	NA	TRBJ2-4	TGTGCCAGTAGTCCAGGACTGGACACACGGTACTTC	CASSPGLDTRYF
TRBV5-1	NA	NA	TRBJ2-2	TGCGCCAGCAGCTTGGTTATGGTTGGCGGGGAGCTGTTTTTT	CASSLVMVGGELFF
TRBV7-9	NA	NA	TRBJ2-5	TGTGCCAGCAGCACGGCCCTGGGCCAAGAGACCCAGTACTTC	CASSTALGQETQYF
TRBV7-2	NA	NA	TRBJ2-7	TGTGCCAGCAGCCCAGGCCACCACAGGGTAGGGGACTACGAGCAGTACTTC	CASSPGHHRVGDYEQYF
TRBV7-8	few	NA	TRBJ1-1	TGTGCCAGCAGCTCTAGCCCCGGGTCGGAAGCTTTCTTT	CASSSSPGSEAFF
TRBV20-1	NA	NA	TRBJ2-7	TGCAGTGCTAGAGTTCGCGACGAGCAGTACTTC	CSARVRDEQYF
TRBV19	NA	NA	TRBJ1-2	TGTGCCAGTAGTATAGATGACAGATCTTACGGCTACACCTTC	CASSIDDRSYGYTF
TRBV11-3	NA	NA	TRBJ1-1	TGTGCCAGCAGCTTAGGGGGGCAACGAGACACTGAAGCTTTCTTT	CASSLGGQRDTEAFF
TRBV15	NA	NA	TRBJ2-5	TGTGCCACCAAGGGGGGCCATCACCACACAGAGACCCAGTACTTC	CATKGGHHHTETQYF
TRBV5-1	NA	TRBD2	TRBJ2-3	TGCGCCAGCAGCTTGGTAGTAGCGGGGGTAACAGATACGCAGTATTTT	CASSLVVAGVTDTQYF
TRBV19	NA	NA	TRBJ1-3	TGTGCCAGTAGTATACCGTCTTTCTCTGGAAACACCATATATTTT	CASSIPSFSGNTIYF
TRBV20-1	NA	NA	TRBJ2-1	TGCAGTGCTGGAAACAATGAGCAGTTCTTC	CSAGNNEQFF